The 11 T cell receptor beta chains listed next were all sequenced from one sample in a study of blood T cell repertoires in COVID-19. Some clones are missing from TCRdb's copy, which holds only in-frame ones; the method was immunoSEQ multiplex PCR. The data hold about 58,000 clones, with more than 70% observed a single time. The specimen was peripheral blood. The receptors here all came from a man between 40 and 49 years old with active COVID-19.

The CDR3 sequence is CSASGGSQGNTGELFF. As DNA, the CDR3 is TGCAGTGCTAGTGGGGGATCACAGGGAAACACCGGGGAGCTGTTTTTT. V gene TRBV20-1 combines with J gene TRBJ2-2, with a possible D match to TRBD1 (6 bases). Trimming pared 3 bases from V and 2 bases from J, leaving 16 bases between. The CDR3 is 16 amino acids. Germline-derived CDR1 and CDR2 are DFQATT and SNEGSKA (reference sequence).

The V gene is TRBV13, the J gene TRBJ2-1, with 9 bases aligning to TRBD1. CDR3 size: 14 residues. Germline values: CDR1 PRHDT, CDR2 FYEKMQ (reference sequence). J was trimmed by 7 bases and V by 7 bases; bases with no gene match: 8. The CDR3 nucleotides are TGTGCCAGCACCTCCGGGACAGGGCTTAATGAGCAGTTCTTC. Translated: CASTSGTGLNEQFF.

V and J are TRBV5-1 and TRBJ2-7, with D perhaps matching TRBD2 (5 bases). The CDR3 sequence is 14 residues long. Deletions cut 2 bases from V and 3 bases from J, with 12 bases between. The germline gives CDR1 SGHRS, CDR2 YFSETQ. The CDR3 sequence is CASSFGSSLYEQYF. CDR3 nucleotide sequence: TGCGCCAGCAGCTTTGGGAGTTCCCTCTACGAGCAGTACTTC.

The rearrangement uses TRBV18 and TRBJ2-3, with D maybe TRBD2 (5 bases). V lost 3 bases and J lost 8, with 18 bases in between. The germline V gene encodes CDR1 KGHSH and CDR2 LQKENI. The CDR3 runs 15 residues. The CDR3 DNA follows: TGTGCCAGCTCACCGTCGACCGCGCCCCGGGGTACGCAGTATTTT. It yields the protein CASSPSTAPRGTQYF.

The chain is built from TRBV2 and TRBJ1-1; 7 bases align to TRBD1. V trimming: 6 bases; J trimming: 1 base; junction bases outside the gene matches: 11. From germline, CDR1 is SNHLY and CDR2 FYNNEI. This CDR3 comprises 16 residues. The CDR3 protein is CASSRQGSTPNTEAFF. DNA for the CDR3: TGTGCCAGCAGCCGACAGGGATCGACTCCGAACACTGAAGCTTTCTTT.

This chain joins TRBV14 and TRBJ1-2; D might be TRBD1 (5 bases). Per germline, CDR1 SGHDN and CDR2 FVKESK. Trimming took 4 bases from V and 7 from J, leaving 13 bases between them. This CDR3 has 13 residues. In DNA, the CDR3 is TGTGCCAGCAGCCCACAACAGGTACGTGGCTACACCTTC. Encoded protein: CASSPQQVRGYTF.

V is TRBV7-9 and J is TRBJ2-7, with 8 bases aligning to TRBD1. The CDR3 is 15 amino acids. Trimming removed 4 bases from V and 2 bases from J; junction bases left unmatched: 7. Germline V gene data show CDR1 as SEHNR and CDR2 as FQNEAQ (reference sequence). CDR3 region: CASSSRDRPTYEQYF. DNA for the CDR3: TGTGCCAGCAGCTCCCGGGACAGGCCCACCTACGAGCAGTACTTC.

The CDR3 DNA sequence: TGTGCCAGCAGTGAGGGGGGTGAGCAGTTCTTC. Amino acids: CASSEGGEQFF. This chain links TRBV6-1 with TRBJ2-1; weak D call: TRBD2 (6 bases). With 3 bases removed from V and 9 bases from J, the gap between germline ends came to 6 bases. Germline CDR1 is MNHNS and CDR2 is SASEGT. The CDR3 covers 11 residues.

The chain recombines TRBV9 with TRBJ1-2; 8 positions agree with TRBD1. With 6 bases clipped from V and 3 bases from J, the junction kept 4 bases outside the gene matches. Germline V gene sequence: CDR1 SGDLS, CDR2 YYNGEE. There are 13 residues in the CDR3. CDR3 in amino acids: CASTLGQDYGYTF. The CDR3 bases are TGTGCCAGCACCTTGGGACAGGACTATGGCTACACCTTC.

The chain combines TRBV21-1 with TRBJ2-1; the table's D call, TRBD2, was not checked against the DNA. TRBV21-1 is labeled a pseudogene. The CDR3 covers 18 residues. In DNA form, the CDR3 reads TGTGCCAGCAGCAAACGGTTACCGCACTCGAGCTCCTACAATGAGCAGTTCTTC. This gives the protein CASSKRLPHSSSYNEQFF.

V is TRBV9 and J is TRBJ2-1; TRBD2 matches 9 bases. CDR3 length: 12 residues. Germline V gene lookup returns CDR1 SGDLS and CDR2 YYNGEE. Trimming took 6 bases from V and 9 from J; bases not matched to a gene: 4. The CDR3 spells CASNTREGEQFF. As DNA, the CDR3 is TGTGCCAGCAATACGCGGGAGGGTGAGCAGTTCTTC. The full variable domain, rest sourced from reference TRBV9 and TRBJ2-1, is DSGVTQTPKHLITATGQRVTLRCSPRSGDLSVYWYQQSLDQGLQFLIQYYNGEERAKGNILERFSAQQFPDLHSELNLSSLELGDSALYFCASNTREGEQFFGPGTRLTVL.